This TCR beta chain came from a study of CD8+CD57+ T cells in acquired aplastic anemia listed by TCRdb under 2018. At the level of the whole study: DNA extracted from sorted CD4+ and CD8+ cells had a mean of approximately 3.5 ug, with a range of roughly 0.18 to 27.4 ug. Healthy donor samples averaged roughly 10 million reads for CD4+ and 11.0 million for CD8+ cells.

This clonotype was counted at least ten times. Its recognized antigen is unknown. No base-level quality is on record; no much larger clone is a single base apart. In this study, sorted CD4+ and CD8+ T cells from the blood of healthy subjects and of severe aplastic anemia patients had their TCR repertoires deep-sequenced. Ficoll-Paque density gradient centrifugation was used to isolate peripheral blood mononuclear cells. CD4+ and CD8+ T cells were sorted by FACS or magnetic beads before DNA extraction. Germline trimming: 4 bases from V, 3 bases from J; junction bases outside gene matches: 4. Reading the germline V gene (reference sequence) gives CDR1 LGHDT and CDR2 YNNKEL. The CDR3 starts with the cysteine, ends with the phenylalanine, and has 14 residues. The CDR3 DNA has 42 bases and is translated from base 1. TCR beta VDJ combination and CDR3 sequence profiling used genomic DNA as the template. An Illumina HiSeq 2000 was used for TCR repertoire sequencing. The authors processed their data as follows. Repertoire assessment relied on Simpson's diversity index, CDR3 size and DJ length profiles, and TRBV/TRBJ rearrangement plots. The immunodominant clone was defined as the most abundant DNA sequence in deep sequencing data. CDR3 amino acid sequences were screened for sharing across subjects and compared with published repertoires and the VDJdb database. TCRdb took the public reads, trimmed them with fastp at Q25, ran MiXCR for clone calling and kept in-frame beta chains. Each record represents a unique CDR3 protein, reported with the most common genes and DNA among its rows. TCRdb's processing, not the authors' own work, is the source of the V and J calls. In all, the sample holds around 190,000 distinct CDR3 sequences, and around 59% of those were seen once. The ten most abundant clones make up 16% of the sample.

Beyond this particular receptor, the publication reports: Although roughly 30 CD8+ CDR3 sequences were shared by patients and controls, these sequences appeared highly expressed in patients and within the immunodominant clones of patients. Patients and healthy controls showed no significant difference in CD8+ Simpson's diversity (P=0.060).

Sequenced: sorted CD4+, CD8+, or CD8+CD57+ T cells (not recorded which) from PBMCs. The TCR comes from a human donor in good health, serving as a control. This receptor chain uses TRBV3-1 and TRBJ1-1; the central 8 bases match TRBD1. The DNA sequence reads TGTGCCAGCAGCCCCTCGGACAGGGACACTGAAGCTTTCTTT. This translates into CASSPSDRDTEAFF.